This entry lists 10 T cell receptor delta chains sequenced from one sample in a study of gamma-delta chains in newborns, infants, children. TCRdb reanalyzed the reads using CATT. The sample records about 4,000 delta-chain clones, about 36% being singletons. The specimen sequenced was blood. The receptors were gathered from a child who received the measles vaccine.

The CDR3 DNA sequence: TGTGCTCTTGGGGAAGGTTACGGGGGCTACTGGGGGATACGCGCCGATAAACTCATCTTT. As protein: CALGEGYGGYWGIRADKLIF. This chain uses TRDV1 with TRDJ1, with 13 bases matching TRDD3. CDR3 length: 20 amino acids. Per the germline V gene, CDR1 is TSWWSYY and CDR2 is QGS. V shed 2 bases, J shed 3 bases, and the junction held 15 bases outside the gene matches.

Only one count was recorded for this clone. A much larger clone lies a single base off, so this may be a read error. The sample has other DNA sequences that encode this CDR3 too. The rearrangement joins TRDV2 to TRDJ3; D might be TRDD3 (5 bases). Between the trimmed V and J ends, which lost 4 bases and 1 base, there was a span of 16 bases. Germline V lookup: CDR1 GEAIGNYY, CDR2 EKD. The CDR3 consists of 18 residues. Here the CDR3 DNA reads TGTGCCTGTGATACCGCGGGGGGCTTTTCCTGGGACACCCGACAGATGTTTTTC. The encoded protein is CACDTAGGFSWDTRQMFF.

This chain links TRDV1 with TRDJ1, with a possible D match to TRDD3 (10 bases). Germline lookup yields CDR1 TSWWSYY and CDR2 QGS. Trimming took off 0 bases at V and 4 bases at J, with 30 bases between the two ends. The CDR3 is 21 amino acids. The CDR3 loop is CALGELAFLRTGGFIGDKLIF. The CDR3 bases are TGTGCTCTTGGGGAACTGGCCTTCCTACGAACTGGGGGATTCATAGGCGATAAACTCATCTTT.

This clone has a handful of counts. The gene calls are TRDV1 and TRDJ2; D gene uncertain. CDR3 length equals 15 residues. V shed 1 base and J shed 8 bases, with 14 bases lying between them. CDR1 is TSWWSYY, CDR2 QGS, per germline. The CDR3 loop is CALGEPPSTRAQLFF. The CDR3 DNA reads TGTGCTCTTGGGGAACCCCCAAGTACTAGGGCACAACTCTTCTTT.

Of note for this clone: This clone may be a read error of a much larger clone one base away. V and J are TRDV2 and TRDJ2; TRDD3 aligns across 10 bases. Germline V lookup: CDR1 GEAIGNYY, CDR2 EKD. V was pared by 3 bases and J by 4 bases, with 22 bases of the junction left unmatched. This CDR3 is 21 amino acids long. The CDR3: CACDPILPGDTHESQTAQLFF. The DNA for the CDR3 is TGTGCCTGTGACCCGATTTTACCGGGGGATACGCATGAATCTCAGACAGCACAACTCTTCTTT.

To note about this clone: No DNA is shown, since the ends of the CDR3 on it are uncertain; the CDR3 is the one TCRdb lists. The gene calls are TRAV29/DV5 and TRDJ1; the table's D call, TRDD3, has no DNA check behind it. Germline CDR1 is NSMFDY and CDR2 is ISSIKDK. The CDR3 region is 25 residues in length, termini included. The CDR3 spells CSVLLCSKRFSRTGSPPGVGDKLIF.

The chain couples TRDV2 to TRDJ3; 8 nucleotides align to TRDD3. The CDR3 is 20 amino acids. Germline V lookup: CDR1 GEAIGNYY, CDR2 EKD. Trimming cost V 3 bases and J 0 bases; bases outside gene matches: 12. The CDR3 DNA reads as TGTGCCTGTGACTCGGTACTGGGGGCCGACAGCTCCTGGGACACCCGACAGATGTTTTTC. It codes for CACDSVLGADSSWDTRQMFF.

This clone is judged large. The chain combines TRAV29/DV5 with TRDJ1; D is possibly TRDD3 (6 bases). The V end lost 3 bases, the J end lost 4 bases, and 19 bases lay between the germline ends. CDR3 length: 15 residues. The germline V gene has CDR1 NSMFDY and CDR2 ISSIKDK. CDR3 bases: TGTGCAGCAAAAGCTCTTTCTGGGGCCTACGATAAACTCATCTTT. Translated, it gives CAAKALSGAYDKLIF.

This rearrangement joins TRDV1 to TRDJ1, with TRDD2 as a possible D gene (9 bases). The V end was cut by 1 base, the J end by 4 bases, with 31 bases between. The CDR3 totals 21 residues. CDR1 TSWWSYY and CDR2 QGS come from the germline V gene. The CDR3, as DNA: TGTGCTCTTGGGGAACAGCCTTCCTACGTACTGGGGGTACCTAGGGGCGATAAACTCATCTTT. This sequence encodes CALGEQPSYVLGVPRGDKLIF.

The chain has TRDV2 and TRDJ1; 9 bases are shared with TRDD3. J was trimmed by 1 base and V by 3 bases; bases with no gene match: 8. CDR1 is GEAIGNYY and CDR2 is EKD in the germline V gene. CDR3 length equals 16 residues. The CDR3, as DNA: TGTGCCTGTGACCCCCTGGGGGATCTGATCACCGATAAACTCATCTTT. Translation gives CACDPLGDLITDKLIF.